At least ten counts were recorded for the clone carrying this T cell receptor beta chain. Its antigen remains unidentified. These data originate in a study of T cells after yellow fever vaccination. General study findings and limits: Once the booster was given, most primary-vaccination clones reappeared, at around 95% for CD4 and roughly 90% for CD8.

Trimming removed 1 base from V and 1 base from J, with 4 bases in between. The CDR3 consists of 14 residues. The germline CDR1 and CDR2 sequences are LGHNA and YNFKEQ. TCRdb itself ran the 5' RACE reads through MiXCR, one entry per CDR3 protein. This repertoire shows some 29,000 distinct CDR3 sequences, about 5% found once; its top ten account for 35% to 50%. The sample consisted of CD8+ T cells sorted from PBMCs, taken 10 days after the yellow fever booster vaccination. The gene calls are TRBV4-2 and TRBJ2-2; D ambiguous. The TCR comes from a man aged 25 to 40 who received the YFV17D yellow fever vaccine. The CDR3 coding sequence is TGTGCCAGCAGCCAAGGGCAGAACACCGGGGAGCTGTTTTTT. It codes for CASSQGQNTGELFF.